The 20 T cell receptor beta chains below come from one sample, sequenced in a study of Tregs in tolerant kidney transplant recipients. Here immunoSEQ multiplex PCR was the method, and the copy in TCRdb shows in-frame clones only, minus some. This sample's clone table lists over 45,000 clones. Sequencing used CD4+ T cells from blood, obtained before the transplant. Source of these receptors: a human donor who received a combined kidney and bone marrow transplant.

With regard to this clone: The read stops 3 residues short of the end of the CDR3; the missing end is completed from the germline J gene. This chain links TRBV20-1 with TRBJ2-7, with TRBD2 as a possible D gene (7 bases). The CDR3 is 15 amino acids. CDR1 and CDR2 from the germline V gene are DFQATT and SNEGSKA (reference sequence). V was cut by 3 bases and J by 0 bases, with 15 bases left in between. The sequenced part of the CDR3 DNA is TGCAGTGCTAGGGTAGGGGGGGACCTCTCCTACGAG. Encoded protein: CSARVGGDLSYE. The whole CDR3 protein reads CSARVGGDLSYEQYF.

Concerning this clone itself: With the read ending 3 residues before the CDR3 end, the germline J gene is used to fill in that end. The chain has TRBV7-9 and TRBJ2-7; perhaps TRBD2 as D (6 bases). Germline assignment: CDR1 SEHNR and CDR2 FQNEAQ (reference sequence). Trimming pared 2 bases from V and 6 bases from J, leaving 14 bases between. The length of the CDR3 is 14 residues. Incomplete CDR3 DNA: TGTGCCAGCAGCTTAAGGGCGGGATTACGCGAG. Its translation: CASSLRAGLRE. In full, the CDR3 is CASSLRAGLREQYF. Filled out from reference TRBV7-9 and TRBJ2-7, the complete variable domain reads DTGVSQNPRHKITKRGQNVTFRCDPISEHNRLYWYRQTLGQGPEFLTYFQNEAQLEKSRLLSDRFSAERPKGSFSTLEIQRTEQGDSAMYLCASSLRAGLREQYFGPGTRLTVT.

The sequenced CDR3 bases are TGTGCCAGCAGACCTCAGGGGGAG. This codes for CASRPQGE. The CDR3 in full is CASRPQGEIYF. This sequence joins TRBV2 and TRBJ1-3, with TRBD1 matching over 7 bases. The read ends 3 residues before the CDR3 terminus; that terminus is restored from the germline J gene. The CDR3 consists of 11 residues. Looked up from germline, CDR1 is SNHLY and CDR2 is FYNNEI.

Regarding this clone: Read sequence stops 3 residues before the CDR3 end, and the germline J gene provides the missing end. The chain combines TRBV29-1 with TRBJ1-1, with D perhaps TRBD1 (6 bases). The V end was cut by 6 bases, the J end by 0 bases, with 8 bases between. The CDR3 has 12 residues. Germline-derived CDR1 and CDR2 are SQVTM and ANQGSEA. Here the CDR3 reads CSVRGMNTEAFF. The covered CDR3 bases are TGCAGCGTAAGGGGGATGAACACTGAA. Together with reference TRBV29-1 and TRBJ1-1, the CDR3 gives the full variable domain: SAVISQKPSRDICQRGTSLTIQCQVDSQVTMMFWYRQQPGQSLTLIATANQGSEATYESGFVIDKFPISRPNLTFSTLTVSNMSPEDSSIYLCSVRGMNTEAFFGQGTRLTVV.

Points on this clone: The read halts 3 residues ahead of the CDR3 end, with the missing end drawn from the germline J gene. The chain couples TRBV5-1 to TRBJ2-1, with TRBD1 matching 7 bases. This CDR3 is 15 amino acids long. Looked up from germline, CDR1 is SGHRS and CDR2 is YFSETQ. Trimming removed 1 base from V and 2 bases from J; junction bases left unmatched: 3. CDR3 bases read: TGCGCCAGCAGCTTGCAGGGGGAGACCTACAATGAG. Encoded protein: CASSLQGETYNE. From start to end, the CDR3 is CASSLQGETYNEQFF.

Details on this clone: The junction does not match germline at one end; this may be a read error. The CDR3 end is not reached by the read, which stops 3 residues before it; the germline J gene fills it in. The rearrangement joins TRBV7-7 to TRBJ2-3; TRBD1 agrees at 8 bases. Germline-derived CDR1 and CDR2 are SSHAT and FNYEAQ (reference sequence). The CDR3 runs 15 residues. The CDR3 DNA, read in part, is TGTGCTAGCAGCCGAGGACAGGGCCCCACAGATACG. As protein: CASSRGQGPTDT. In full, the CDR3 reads CASSRGQGPTDTQYF.

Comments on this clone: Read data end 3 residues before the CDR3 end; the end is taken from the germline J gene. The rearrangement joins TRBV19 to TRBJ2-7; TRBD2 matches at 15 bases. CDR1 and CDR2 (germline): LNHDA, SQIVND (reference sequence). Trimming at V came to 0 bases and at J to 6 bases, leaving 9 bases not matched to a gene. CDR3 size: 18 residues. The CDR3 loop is CASSIEAKGLAGGGEQYF. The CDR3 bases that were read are TGTGCCAGTAGTATAGAAGCCAAGGGACTAGCGGGAGGAGGCGAG.

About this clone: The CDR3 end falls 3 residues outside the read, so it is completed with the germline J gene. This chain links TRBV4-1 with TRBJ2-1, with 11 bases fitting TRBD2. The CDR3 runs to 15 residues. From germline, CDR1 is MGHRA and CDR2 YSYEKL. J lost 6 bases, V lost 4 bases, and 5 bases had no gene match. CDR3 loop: CASSRGLAAPNEQFF. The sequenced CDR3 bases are TGCGCCAGCAGCCGGGGACTAGCGGCGCCCAATGAG.

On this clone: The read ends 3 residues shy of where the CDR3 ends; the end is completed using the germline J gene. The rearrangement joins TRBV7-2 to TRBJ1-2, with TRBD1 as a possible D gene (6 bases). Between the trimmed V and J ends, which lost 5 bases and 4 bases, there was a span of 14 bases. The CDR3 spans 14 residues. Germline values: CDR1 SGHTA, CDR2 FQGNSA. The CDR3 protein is CASSPDRGSYGYTF. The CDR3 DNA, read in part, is TGTGCCAGCAGCCCGGACAGAGGGAGCTATGGC.

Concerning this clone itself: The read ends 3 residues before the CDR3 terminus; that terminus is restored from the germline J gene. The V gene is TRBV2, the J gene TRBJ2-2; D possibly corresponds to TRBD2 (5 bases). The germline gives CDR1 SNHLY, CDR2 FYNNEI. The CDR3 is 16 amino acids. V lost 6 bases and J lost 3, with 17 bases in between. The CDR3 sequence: CASSPGGSGYTGELFF. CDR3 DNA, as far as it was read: TGTGCCAGCAGCCCCGGTGGGAGCGGATACACCGGGGAG.

The CDR3 reads CAWNNREGQPQHF. The CDR3 bases that were read are TGTGCCTGGAATAACAGGGAGGGCCAGCCC. The chain is built from TRBV30 and TRBJ1-5; D might be TRBD1 (6 bases). The missing CDR3 end, 3 residues past where the read stops, is filled in from the germline J gene. V was pared by 4 bases and J by 7 bases, with 14 bases between. Germline V gives CDR1 GTSNPN, CDR2 SVGIG (reference sequence). CDR3 length equals 13 residues.

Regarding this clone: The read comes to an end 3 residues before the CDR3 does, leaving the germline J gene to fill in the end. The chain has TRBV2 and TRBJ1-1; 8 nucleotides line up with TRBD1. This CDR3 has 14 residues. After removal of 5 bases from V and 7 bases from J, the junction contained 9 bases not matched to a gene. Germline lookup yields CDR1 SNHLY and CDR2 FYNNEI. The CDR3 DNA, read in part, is TGTGCCAGCAGTCAGGGGGCGGCTAGTTATGAA. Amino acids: CASSQGAASYE. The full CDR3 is CASSQGAASYEAFF.

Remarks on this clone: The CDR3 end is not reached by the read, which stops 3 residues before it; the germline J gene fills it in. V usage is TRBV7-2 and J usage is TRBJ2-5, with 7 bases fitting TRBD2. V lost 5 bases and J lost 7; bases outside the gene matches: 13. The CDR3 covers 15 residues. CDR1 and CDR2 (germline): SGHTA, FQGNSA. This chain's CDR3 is CASSQSGTTHGTQYF. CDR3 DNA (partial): TGTGCCAGCAGCCAGTCCGGGACTACGCATGGGACC.

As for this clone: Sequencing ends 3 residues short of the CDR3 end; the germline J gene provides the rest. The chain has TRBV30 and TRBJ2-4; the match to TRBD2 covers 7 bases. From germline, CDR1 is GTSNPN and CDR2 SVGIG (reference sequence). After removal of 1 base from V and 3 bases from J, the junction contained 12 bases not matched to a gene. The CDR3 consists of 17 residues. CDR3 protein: CAWSAGRAGNLKNIQYF. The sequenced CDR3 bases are TGTGCCTGGAGTGCCGGGCGAGCGGGGAACCTCAAAAACATT.

The CDR3 is CASSEAITVQETQYF. The covered CDR3 bases are TGTGCCAGCAGTGAAGCGATTACTGTCCAAGAGACC. The rearrangement joins TRBV6-1 to TRBJ2-5; D not resolved. The CDR3 end is not reached by the read, which stops 3 residues before it; the germline J gene fills it in. This CDR3 region has 15 residues. Germline assignment: CDR1 MNHNS and CDR2 SASEGT. The ends were cut back, 0 bases at V and 1 base at J, with 9 bases in the middle.

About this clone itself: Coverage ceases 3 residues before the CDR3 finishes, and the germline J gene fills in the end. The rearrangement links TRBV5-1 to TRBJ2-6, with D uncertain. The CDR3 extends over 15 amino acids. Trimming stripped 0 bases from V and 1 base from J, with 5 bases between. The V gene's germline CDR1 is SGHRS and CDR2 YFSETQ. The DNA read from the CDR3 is TGCGCCAGCAGCTTGGCCCTATCTGGGGCCAACGTC. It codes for CASSLALSGANV. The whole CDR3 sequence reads CASSLALSGANVLTF.

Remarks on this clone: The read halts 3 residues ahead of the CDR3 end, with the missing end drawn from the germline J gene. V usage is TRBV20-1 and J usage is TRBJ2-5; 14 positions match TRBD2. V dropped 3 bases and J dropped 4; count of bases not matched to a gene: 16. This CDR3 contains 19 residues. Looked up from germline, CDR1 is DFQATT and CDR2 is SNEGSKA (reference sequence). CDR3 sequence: CSASGWSRTSGRRGETQYF. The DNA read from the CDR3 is TGCAGTGCTAGCGGTTGGTCTAGGACTAGCGGGAGGCGGGGAGAGACC.

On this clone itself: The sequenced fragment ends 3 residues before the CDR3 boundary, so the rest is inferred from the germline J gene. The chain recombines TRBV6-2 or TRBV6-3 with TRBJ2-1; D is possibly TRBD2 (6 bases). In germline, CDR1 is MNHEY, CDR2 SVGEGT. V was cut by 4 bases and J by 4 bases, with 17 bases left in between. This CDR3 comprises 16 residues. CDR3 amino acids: CASSWRAGTSYNEQFF. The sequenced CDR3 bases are TGTGCCAGCAGTTGGAGGGCTGGGACTTCATACAATGAG.

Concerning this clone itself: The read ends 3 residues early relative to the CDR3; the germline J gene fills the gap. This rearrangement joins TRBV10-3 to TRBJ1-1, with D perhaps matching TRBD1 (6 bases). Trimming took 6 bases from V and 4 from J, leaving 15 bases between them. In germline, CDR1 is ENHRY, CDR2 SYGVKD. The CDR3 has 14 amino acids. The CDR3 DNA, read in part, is TGTGCCATCAGCCCACAACAGGGTAGCACTGAA. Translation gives CAISPQQGSTE. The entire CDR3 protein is CAISPQQGSTEAFF.

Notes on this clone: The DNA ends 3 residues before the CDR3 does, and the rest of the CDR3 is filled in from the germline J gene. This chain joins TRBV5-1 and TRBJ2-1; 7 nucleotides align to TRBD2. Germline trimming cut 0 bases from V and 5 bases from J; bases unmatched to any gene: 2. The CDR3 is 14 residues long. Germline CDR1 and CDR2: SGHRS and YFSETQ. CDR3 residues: CASSLGLANNEQFF. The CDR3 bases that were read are TGCGCCAGCAGCTTGGGACTAGCTAACAATGAG.